A single sample is the source of the 26 T cell receptor beta chains below, sequenced in a study of cytomegalovirus exposure and HLA in healthy donors. Data came from immunoSEQ multiplex PCR; TCRdb stores just in-frame clones and leaves some out. Of 300,000 to 350,000 clones listed, 88% are singletons. Source material: PBMCs. The receptors were sampled from a man aged 25 to 40 in good health and CMV-seronegative.

In nucleotides, the CDR3 is TGTGCCAGCAGCGTGACTAGCGGGGGGCCGGCAGATACGCAGTATTTT. Translation gives CASSVTSGGPADTQYF. This rearrangement joins TRBV9 to TRBJ2-3; 13 nucleotides match TRBD2. The CDR3 has 16 residues. CDR1 is SGDLS and CDR2 is YYNGEE in the germline V gene. The J segment lost 4 bases and the V segment lost 2 bases, leaving 4 bases of the junction unmatched.

This clone was picked up one time. The genes are TRBV7-8 and TRBJ2-2; a possible D gene is TRBD1 (6 bases). Germline CDR1 and CDR2: SGHVS and FQNEAQ. Trimming left V 0 bases short and J 1 base short, with 12 bases between. CDR3 length: 17 amino acids. The DNA for the CDR3 is TGTGCCAGCAGCTTAGCGAACAGGGCGATGAACACCGGGGAGCTGTTTTTT. Translation gives CASSLANRAMNTGELFF.

The CDR3, as DNA: TGTGCCAGCCGCCTGCTCCCGAGCTCCTACAATGAGCAGTTCTTC. This translates into CASRLLPSSYNEQFF. This chain joins TRBV5-6 and TRBJ2-1; D remains unclear. Germline loops: CDR1 SGHDT, CDR2 YYEEEE. V was trimmed by 7 bases and J by 0 bases, leaving 14 bases between them. This CDR3 has 15 amino acids.

The CDR3 bases are TGTGCCAGCAGCTTAGCGGTCGGTGGAAACACCATATATTTT. Its translation is CASSLAVGGNTIYF. V usage is TRBV7-6 and J usage is TRBJ1-3, with D unresolved. This CDR3 comprises 14 residues. The V gene lost 0 bases and the J gene lost 3 bases, with 6 bases spanning the gap. CDR1 and CDR2 from the germline V gene are SGHVS and FNYEAQ.

The DNA of the CDR3 is TGCGCCAGCAGCCGCCACAGGGGTGGCAATGAGCAGTTCTTC. This sequence encodes CASSRHRGGNEQFF. V usage is TRBV4-3 and J usage is TRBJ2-1; 7 bases are shared with TRBD1. The CDR3 extends over 14 amino acids. CDR1 and CDR2 from the germline V gene are LGHNA and YSLEER. Germline trimming cut 4 bases from V and 6 bases from J; bases unmatched to any gene: 6.

This clone was counted between two and nine times. V and J are TRBV6-1 and TRBJ2-7, with a possible D match to TRBD2 (5 bases). Germline CDR1 reads MNHNS; CDR2 reads SASEGT. V dropped 4 bases and J dropped 0 bases, with 10 bases sitting between them. The CDR3 extends over 14 amino acids. In DNA form, the CDR3 reads TGTGCCAGCAGTGCAGGACTCCACTCCTACGAGCAGTACTTC. Translating gives CASSAGLHSYEQYF.

The rearrangement joins TRBV7-2 to TRBJ2-1; TRBD2 might be the D (6 bases). V was pared by 3 bases and J by 0 bases, with 9 bases between. CDR1 SGHTA and CDR2 FQGNSA come from the germline V gene. CDR3 length: 15 residues. CDR3 sequence (DNA): TGTGCCAGCAGCTTTCGGGGGAACTCCTACAATGAGCAGTTCTTC. Amino acids: CASSFRGNSYNEQFF.

The chain is built from TRBV18 and TRBJ1-1; TRBD1 might be the D (6 bases). The V end was cut by 2 bases, the J end by 5 bases, with 15 bases between. The CDR3 has 15 amino acids. Looked up from germline, CDR1 is KGHSH and CDR2 is LQKENI. Here the CDR3 DNA reads TGTGCCAGCTCACCAATAACAGGGAAGATGACTGAAGCTTTCTTT. Translated: CASSPITGKMTEAFF.

The chain couples TRBV29-1 to TRBJ2-5, with D maybe TRBD2 (7 bases). The CDR3 sequence is 14 residues long. Trimming stripped 7 bases from V and 4 bases from J, with 19 bases between. Germline assignment: CDR1 SQVTM and CDR2 ANQGSEA. The CDR3 DNA is TGCAGCGCCGGTGGGGGGGCAGGCGGAGAGACCCAGTACTTC. This gives the protein CSAGGGAGGETQYF.

In nucleotides, the CDR3 is TGTGCCATCAGTGATCCGGGACAGAGACCGGACGAGCAGTACTTC. Protein: CAISDPGQRPDEQYF. The V call is TRBV10-3, the J call TRBJ2-7; the match to TRBD1 covers 7 bases. V lost 3 bases, J lost 5 bases, and 10 bases stayed unmatched. The CDR3 extends over 15 amino acids. CDR1 and CDR2 (germline): ENHRY, SYGVKD.

This chain joins TRBV11-3 and TRBJ2-7; D not resolved. The CDR3 spans 15 residues. The germline V gene has CDR1 SGHNT and CDR2 YENEEA. V gave up 0 bases and J gave up 3 bases, with 12 bases separating them. CDR3: CASSLDPPPVYEQYF. In DNA, the CDR3 is TGTGCCAGCAGCTTAGATCCCCCGCCAGTCTACGAGCAGTACTTC. Full variable domain (rest looked up from reference TRBV11-3 and TRBJ2-7): EAGVVQSPRYKIIEKKQPVAFWCNPISGHNTLYWYLQNLGQGPELLIRYENEEAVDDSQLPKDRFSAERLKGVDSTLKIQPAELGDSAVYLCASSLDPPPVYEQYFGPGTRLTVT.

The CDR3 sequence is CASSFLSGTGSTEAFF. The CDR3 DNA is TGTGCCAGCAGCTTTCTCTCCGGGACAGGGAGCACTGAAGCTTTCTTT. The chain couples TRBV13 to TRBJ1-1; 9 bases line up with TRBD1. The CDR3 spans 16 residues. CDR1 is PRHDT and CDR2 is FYEKMQ in the germline V gene (reference sequence). J gave up 4 bases and V 3 bases, and 9 bases lay outside the gene matches.

The chain recombines TRBV27 with TRBJ1-5, with 10 positions matching TRBD1. Per germline, CDR1 MNHEY and CDR2 SMNVEV (reference sequence). CDR3 length: 16 amino acids. Trimming took 4 bases from V and 3 from J; bases not matched to a gene: 6. CDR3 sequence: CASSSWTGGDNQPQHF. The DNA of the CDR3 is TGTGCCAGCAGTTCATGGACAGGGGGGGACAATCAGCCCCAGCATTTT.

The V gene is TRBV18, the J gene TRBJ1-2, with a weak D call TRBD1 (6 bases). This CDR3 is 13 amino acids long. Trimming removed 0 bases at V and 8 bases at J, with 10 bases between. In germline, CDR1 is KGHSH, CDR2 LQKENI. The CDR3 region is CASSPPQGRGYTF. The DNA for the CDR3 is TGTGCCAGCTCACCACCGCAGGGGAGAGGCTACACCTTC.

This chain links TRBV27 with TRBJ2-7; D not resolved. Germline V gene lookup returns CDR1 MNHEY and CDR2 SMNVEV (reference sequence). V lost 2 bases to trimming and J lost 3 bases, with 14 bases between them. This CDR3 spans 15 amino acids. The CDR3 here is CASSLGSALLYEQYF. CDR3 nucleotides: TGTGCCAGCAGTTTAGGGTCAGCACTACTCTACGAGCAGTACTTC.

The chain recombines TRBV5-1 with TRBJ1-4, with D possibly TRBD1 on 6 matching bases. Trimming removed 0 bases from V and 7 bases from J, with 10 bases in between. The length of the CDR3 is 14 residues. Germline V gene sequence: CDR1 SGHRS, CDR2 YFSETQ. In nucleotides, the CDR3 is TGCGCCAGCAGCTTGGACAGGGCGAGTGAAAAACTGTTTTTT. It is translated as CASSLDRASEKLFF.

The chain is built from TRBV29-1 and TRBJ1-2, with a possible D match to TRBD1 (6 bases). Trimming shortened V by 6 bases and J by 8 bases, and 22 bases separated the two germline ends. The CDR3 has 14 residues. Germline CDR1 is SQVTM and CDR2 is ANQGSEA. The DNA for the CDR3 is TGCAGCGTCGTATCGGACAGTGACGTTTTCGGCTACACCTTC. This sequence encodes CSVVSDSDVFGYTF.

The chain carries TRBV14 and TRBJ1-1; TRBD1 agrees at 10 bases. The CDR3 extends over 15 amino acids. Unmatched junction bases numbered 2, after V lost 4 bases and J lost 0 bases. Germline V gene data show CDR1 as SGHDN and CDR2 as FVKESK. CDR3: CASSPGQGMNTEAFF. The CDR3 DNA is TGTGCCAGCAGCCCGGGACAGGGGATGAACACTGAAGCTTTCTTT.

The rearrangement joins TRBV9 to TRBJ1-1; maybe TRBD1 (6 bases). Germline lookup yields CDR1 SGDLS and CDR2 YYNGEE. This CDR3 has 13 residues. V was trimmed by 4 bases and J by 1 base, leaving 8 bases between them. In nucleotides, the CDR3 is TGTGCCAGCAGCCTGGGACAGAACACTGAAGCTTTCTTT. Its translation is CASSLGQNTEAFF. The full variable domain, with the rest looked up from reference TRBV9 and TRBJ1-1, is DSGVTQTPKHLITATGQRVTLRCSPRSGDLSVYWYQQSLDQGLQFLIQYYNGEERAKGNILERFSAQQFPDLHSELNLSSLELGDSALYFCASSLGQNTEAFFGQGTRLTVV.

The chain links TRBV5-6 to TRBJ1-2, with 7 bases identical to TRBD1. CDR1 is SGHDT, CDR2 YYEEEE, per germline. CDR3 size: 14 residues. Trimming cost V 3 bases and J 4 bases; bases outside gene matches: 6. The CDR3 DNA follows: TGTGCCAGCAGCTGGAGAGGGGGCGGCTATGGCTACACCTTC. The encoded protein is CASSWRGGGYGYTF.

This chain links TRBV10-1 with TRBJ2-1; TRBD2 matches 10 bases. The CDR3 loop spans 13 amino acids. The junction had 4 bases not matched to a gene; V was cut back by 8 bases and J by 6 bases. CDR1 WNHNN and CDR2 SYGVQD come from the germline V gene (reference sequence). The DNA for the CDR3 is TGCGCCAGCCGCACTAGCGGGACCAATGAGCAGTTCTTC. This gives the protein CASRTSGTNEQFF.

This clone was seen once. This CDR3 is CASSLGGGNEQFF. Here the CDR3 DNA reads TGTGCCAGCAGCTTAGGAGGCGGCAATGAGCAGTTCTTC. This chain uses TRBV7-2 with TRBJ2-1; no firm D call. V was clipped by 1 base and J by 6 bases, with 7 bases between them. Germline CDR1 SGHTA, CDR2 FQGNSA. The CDR3 runs to 13 residues.

The chain recombines TRBV5-5 with TRBJ1-1, with D possibly being TRBD1 (6 bases). This CDR3 is built from 19 residues. Germline CDR1 SGHKS, CDR2 YYEKEE (reference sequence). Trimming removed 0 bases from V and 0 bases from J, with 21 bases in between. This chain's CDR3 is CASSLAYWGGTSMNTEAFF. In DNA form, the CDR3 reads TGTGCCAGCAGCTTGGCCTACTGGGGGGGCACAAGTATGAACACTGAAGCTTTCTTT.

This chain uses TRBV30 with TRBJ2-3; the match to TRBD1 covers 9 bases. Germline CDR1 is GTSNPN and CDR2 is SVGIG (reference sequence). V lost 3 bases, J lost 2 bases, and 6 bases stayed unmatched. The CDR3 covers 15 residues. The CDR3 nucleotides are TGTGCCTGGAGCCCGGGACAGGGAGACACAGATACGCAGTATTTT. Its protein product is CAWSPGQGDTDTQYF.

V usage is TRBV11-2 and J usage is TRBJ2-7; weak D call: TRBD1 (6 bases). Germline V gene sequence: CDR1 SGHAT, CDR2 FQNNGV. Trimming took off 4 bases at V and 7 bases at J, with 11 bases between the two ends. The CDR3 totals 12 residues. The CDR3 loop reads CASSSTGLEQYF. The CDR3 bases are TGTGCCAGCAGCTCGACAGGTCTGGAGCAGTACTTC.

The V and J genes are TRBV18 and TRBJ1-1, with a tentative D call TRBD1 (5 bases). Looked up from germline, CDR1 is KGHSH and CDR2 is LQKENI. This CDR3 has 14 residues. V lost 6 bases to trimming and J lost 3 bases, with 14 bases between them. In DNA form, the CDR3 reads TGTGCCAGCTCCCCCCTCAGGGCCGACACTGAAGCTTTCTTT. Residues: CASSPLRADTEAFF.